These T cell receptor beta chains were read from a single sample in a study of blood T cell repertoires in COVID-19. Produced via immunoSEQ multiplex PCR; TCRdb's table is partial and in-frame only. The data hold some 340,000 clones, with 80% to 90% observed a single time. Sequenced material: peripheral blood. These receptors all stem from a man between 25 and 39 years old with active or convalescent COVID-19. CDR3s include the opening cysteine and the closing phenylalanine or tryptophan. The order of the fields is J gene, V gene, D gene, clone size, CDR3 DNA, CDR3 protein. A D gene is named only where the DNA matches it firmly. The listing skips clone size in some rows; elsewhere it reads once, few, many or a size class.

j_call: TRBJ2-3
v_call: TRBV6-5
d_call: TRBD2
clone_size: NA
cdr3_nt: TGTGCCAGCAGGCGGGGGAGCACAGATACGCAGTATTTT
cdr3_aa: CASRRGSTDTQYF

j_call: TRBJ2-3
v_call: TRBV18
d_call: TRBD2
clone_size: NA
cdr3_nt: TGTGCCAGCACCTCTTTAGCGGGGGGCACAGATACGCAGTATTTT
cdr3_aa: CASTSLAGGTDTQYF

j_call: TRBJ2-7
v_call: TRBV9
d_call: TRBD2
clone_size: NA
cdr3_nt: TGTGCCAGCAGTCCTGGAGGATGGGATGGGACTAGCGGCTACGAGCAGTACTTC
cdr3_aa: CASSPGGWDGTSGYEQYF

j_call: TRBJ1-6
v_call: TRBV4-1
d_call: TRBD1
clone_size: NA
cdr3_nt: TGCGCCAGCAGCCACCCTTACCGGGACAGGGACTCACCCCTCCACTTT
cdr3_aa: CASSHPYRDRDSPLHF

j_call: TRBJ2-5
v_call: TRBV7-6
d_call: NA
clone_size: NA
cdr3_nt: TGTGCCAGCAGCCAACAAGAGACCCAGTACTTC
cdr3_aa: CASSQQETQYF

j_call: TRBJ2-1
v_call: TRBV7-3
d_call: NA
clone_size: once
cdr3_nt: TGTGCCAGCAGCATAGGACTGTACAATGAGCAGTTCTTC
cdr3_aa: CASSIGLYNEQFF

j_call: TRBJ1-5
v_call: TRBV28
d_call: TRBD1
clone_size: NA
cdr3_nt: TGTGCCAGCAGTTTTACCCGGACAGGGAACAATCAGCCCCAGCATTTT
cdr3_aa: CASSFTRTGNNQPQHF

j_call: TRBJ2-7
v_call: TRBV30
d_call: NA
clone_size: NA
cdr3_nt: TGTGCCTGCCGGCGGGACCGGACCTACGAGCAGTACTTC
cdr3_aa: CACRRDRTYEQYF

j_call: TRBJ1-1
v_call: TRBV5-1
d_call: NA
clone_size: NA
cdr3_nt: TGCGCCAGCAGCTGGGGTCAGGGCAGAGCTGAAGCTTTCTTT
cdr3_aa: CASSWGQGRAEAFF

j_call: TRBJ2-7
v_call: TRBV5-1
d_call: NA
clone_size: NA
cdr3_nt: TGCGCCAGCAGCTCCCTCGCGACAGCCTCCTACGAGCAGTACTTC
cdr3_aa: CASSSLATASYEQYF

j_call: TRBJ1-2
v_call: TRBV5-1
d_call: NA
clone_size: NA
cdr3_nt: TGCGCCAGCAGACAAAGGACAGCGGGATATGGCTACACCTTC
cdr3_aa: CASRQRTAGYGYTF

j_call: TRBJ1-2
v_call: TRBV30
d_call: NA
clone_size: NA
cdr3_nt: TGTGCCTGGAATTCTGCTAGTCAGGGGGGCTACACCTTC
cdr3_aa: CAWNSASQGGYTF

j_call: TRBJ1-4
v_call: TRBV28
d_call: NA
clone_size: NA
cdr3_nt: TGTGCCAGCAACGAGCGTAATGAAAAACTGTTTTTT
cdr3_aa: CASNERNEKLFF

j_call: TRBJ2-3
v_call: TRBV7-3
d_call: NA
clone_size: once
cdr3_nt: TGTGCCAGCAGCGCTGGAGCGGGAGATACGCAGTATTTT
cdr3_aa: CASSAGAGDTQYF

j_call: TRBJ2-7
v_call: TRBV24-1
d_call: TRBD1
clone_size: NA
cdr3_nt: TGTGCCACCAGTGGTCTTACGACAGGGCTTGGGAACGAGCAGTACTTC
cdr3_aa: CATSGLTTGLGNEQYF

j_call: TRBJ2-5
v_call: TRBV5-5
d_call: NA
clone_size: NA
cdr3_nt: TGTGCCAGCAGCTTGAACTGGGCCCAGGAAAGGGAGACCCAGTACTTC
cdr3_aa: CASSLNWAQERETQYF

j_call: TRBJ2-7
v_call: TRBV7-2
d_call: NA
clone_size: NA
cdr3_nt: TGTGCCAGCAGCCAAGATCTCGGAGAGCACGAGCAGTACTTC
cdr3_aa: CASSQDLGEHEQYF

j_call: TRBJ1-3
v_call: TRBV7-9
d_call: NA
clone_size: NA
cdr3_nt: TGTGCCAGCAGCTTTCTCCAGCGGAGCTCTGGAAACACCATATATTTT
cdr3_aa: CASSFLQRSSGNTIYF

j_call: TRBJ2-4
v_call: TRBV5-1
d_call: NA
clone_size: NA
cdr3_nt: TGCGCCAGCAGCTTGGGGTCCACGGAAAACATTCAGTACTTC
cdr3_aa: CASSLGSTENIQYF

j_call: TRBJ2-1
v_call: TRBV19
d_call: NA
clone_size: once
cdr3_nt: TGTGCCAGTAGTGCGGGGGACAAGTACAATGAGCAGTTCTTC
cdr3_aa: CASSAGDKYNEQFF

j_call: TRBJ1-1
v_call: TRBV25-1
d_call: TRBD1
clone_size: NA
cdr3_nt: TGTGCCAGCAGTCGGACAGGGCGTAACACTGAAGCTTTCTTT
cdr3_aa: CASSRTGRNTEAFF

j_call: TRBJ2-3
v_call: TRBV9
d_call: TRBD2
clone_size: NA
cdr3_nt: TGTGCCAGCAGCGATAGCGGGGTCAGGGCAGATACGCAGTATTTT
cdr3_aa: CASSDSGVRADTQYF

j_call: TRBJ1-2
v_call: TRBV7-3
d_call: NA
clone_size: once
cdr3_nt: TGTGCCAGCAGCTCTTATCCCGACCCCGAGGGCTATGGCTACACCTTC
cdr3_aa: CASSSYPDPEGYGYTF

j_call: TRBJ2-7
v_call: TRBV27
d_call: NA
clone_size: NA
cdr3_nt: TGTGCCAGCAGTTTTCTACAGGGTCCGGGCAGGGGTAAGGCCTACGAGCAGTACTTC
cdr3_aa: CASSFLQGPGRGKAYEQYF

j_call: TRBJ2-3
v_call: TRBV7-9
d_call: NA
clone_size: NA
cdr3_nt: TGTGCCAGCAGCTTAGGAGGCGGCCGCACAGATACGCAGTATTTT
cdr3_aa: CASSLGGGRTDTQYF

j_call: TRBJ1-1
v_call: TRBV10-2
d_call: NA
clone_size: few
cdr3_nt: TGCGCCAGCAGTGAGTCTGAGGGGGTAACCGAAGCTTTCTTT
cdr3_aa: CASSESEGVTEAFF

j_call: TRBJ2-3
v_call: TRBV30
d_call: NA
clone_size: NA
cdr3_nt: TGTGCCTGGGAGATAGCGTCTGCTAGCACAGATACGCAGTATTTT
cdr3_aa: CAWEIASASTDTQYF

j_call: TRBJ2-3
v_call: TRBV5-1
d_call: NA
clone_size: NA
cdr3_nt: TGCGCCAGCAGCAATGATGGCACCAGCACAGATACGCAGTATTTT
cdr3_aa: CASSNDGTSTDTQYF

j_call: TRBJ2-5
v_call: TRBV28
d_call: NA
clone_size: NA
cdr3_nt: TGTGCCAGCAGTTTGCCCTACCCATTGGAGACCCAGTACTTC
cdr3_aa: CASSLPYPLETQYF